The present TCR beta chain was sequenced within a study of CD8+ T cells in alopecia areata. The wider study: Tofacitinib continued for 6 to 18 months and was then withheld for 6 months.

The CDR3 spans 13 residues. V shed 8 bases and J 8 bases; nucleotides not matched to a gene: 10. Germline V gives CDR1 SGHAT, CDR2 FQNNGV. Treatment here: oral pan-JAK inhibitor, 5-10 mg twice daily. Alopecia areata patients gave lesional scalp punch biopsies and peripheral blood samples. RNA was extracted and reverse transcribed into cDNA as the sequencing template. The table came from immunoSEQ multiplex PCR; TCRdb's copy has only in-frame clones and leaves some out. The table includes 4,500 to 7,000 clones, around 64% detected once. V gene TRBV11-2 combines with J gene TRBJ2-3; 7 bases are a match to TRBD2. The sample in question was skin, obtained at week 24, from a patient treated with tofacitinib. This sequence originates from a human donor with alopecia areata. DNA of the CDR3: TGTGCCAGCGGCCGGGACTACAGTGCTACGCAGTATTTT. Residues: CASGRDYSATQYF.